The next 15 T cell receptor beta chains were all read from a single sample in a study of blood T cell repertoires in COVID-19. Sequencing used immunoSEQ multiplex PCR; TCRdb keeps in-frame clones, though not all of them. This table holds about 230,000 clones, approximately 80% found once. Sequences were obtained from peripheral blood. These TCRs come from a man aged 35 to 55 with acute or convalescent COVID-19.

The chain combines TRBV10-3 with TRBJ1-1, with 9 bases that match TRBD1. V trimming: 10 bases; J trimming: 1 base; junction bases outside the gene matches: 4. Germline assignment: CDR1 ENHRY and CDR2 SYGVKD. This CDR3 has 13 residues. Written as DNA, the CDR3 is TGTGCCACCCTGGGACAGGGGAACACTGAAGCTTTCTTT. Translated, it gives CATLGQGNTEAFF.

This sequence joins TRBV5-6 and TRBJ2-3; TRBD2 matches at 9 bases. The CDR3 has 17 amino acids. Losses at the gene ends were 5 bases for V and 4 bases for J; bases not matched to a gene: 14. The germline V gene encodes CDR1 SGHDT and CDR2 YYEEEE. CDR3: CASRTSLGLASSDTQYF. The CDR3 DNA reads as TGTGCCAGCAGGACGTCCCTCGGACTAGCGAGCTCAGATACGCAGTATTTT.

The CDR3 DNA follows: TGTGCCAGCAGTTACTCGATGGCCACAAATGGCTACACCTTC. Translation gives CASSYSMATNGYTF. This chain uses TRBV6-5 with TRBJ1-2; D is unclear. The CDR3 is 14 residues long. The V end lost 0 bases, the J end lost 6 bases, and 11 bases lay between the germline ends. CDR1 and CDR2 (germline): MNHEY, SVGAGI.

The gene calls are TRBV5-1 and TRBJ2-2; 10 bases match TRBD2. V lost 0 bases to trimming and J lost 4 bases; unmatched junction nucleotides: 0. Germline lookup yields CDR1 SGHRS and CDR2 YFSETQ. The CDR3 contains 15 residues. The CDR3 DNA reads TGCGCCAGCAGCTTGGGGACTAGCGGCACCGGGGAGCTGTTTTTT. Amino acids: CASSLGTSGTGELFF.

This clone was observed a few times. The genes are TRBV29-1 and TRBJ2-2, with 9 positions matching TRBD1. J gave up 2 bases and V 6 bases, and 7 bases lay outside the gene matches. Germline V gene sequence: CDR1 SQVTM, CDR2 ANQGSEA. The CDR3 totals 15 residues. DNA for the CDR3: TGCAGCGTGCCCCGACAGGGGGGCAACACCGGGGAGCTGTTTTTT. It translates to CSVPRQGGNTGELFF.

The V gene is TRBV7-9, the J gene TRBJ1-4, with 7 nucleotides matching TRBD1. This CDR3 is 16 amino acids long. Germline values: CDR1 SEHNR, CDR2 FQNEAQ (reference sequence). Trimming at V came to 5 bases and at J to 3 bases, leaving 9 bases not matched to a gene. The CDR3 sequence: CASSPALGTANEKLFF. In DNA, the CDR3 is TGTGCCAGCAGCCCTGCCTTGGGGACAGCTAATGAAAAACTGTTTTTT.

The chain has TRBV19 and TRBJ2-6; possible D gene TRBD1, 6 bases. From germline, CDR1 is LNHDA and CDR2 SQIVND (reference sequence). The CDR3 covers 15 residues. Trimming stripped 5 bases from V and 0 bases from J, with 8 bases between. The CDR3 protein is CASSRTDSGANVLTF. The CDR3 DNA follows: TGTGCCAGTAGTCGGACAGACTCTGGGGCCAACGTCCTGACTTTC.

The rearrangement joins TRBV7-6 to TRBJ1-5; possibly TRBD1 for D (5 bases). Germline V CDR1 and CDR2: SGHVS, FNYEAQ. V dropped 5 bases and J dropped 2 bases, with 13 bases sitting between them. The CDR3 runs to 15 residues. CDR3 in DNA: TGTGCCAGCAGCCTTGGGGCTAGGCGCAATCAGCCCCAGCATTTT. Translation gives CASSLGARRNQPQHF.

This rearrangement joins TRBV7-9 to TRBJ2-7; 8 bases map to TRBD2. This CDR3 has 17 amino acids. The V gene's germline CDR1 is SEHNR and CDR2 FQNEAQ (reference sequence). The junction had 15 bases not matched to a gene; V was cut back by 5 bases and J by 3 bases. The CDR3 is CASSPPEAGGYYYEQYF. The CDR3, as DNA: TGTGCCAGCAGCCCGCCCGAGGCGGGGGGCTACTACTACGAGCAGTACTTC.

This chain connects TRBV11-3 to TRBJ2-2; 12 bases align to TRBD2. Germline V gene lookup returns CDR1 SGHNT and CDR2 YENEEA. CDR3 length equals 16 residues. After removal of 4 bases from V and 3 bases from J, the junction contained 3 bases not matched to a gene. The CDR3 sequence: CASSSPSGRDTGELFF. Here the CDR3 DNA reads TGTGCCAGCAGCTCGCCTAGCGGGAGGGACACCGGGGAGCTGTTTTTT.

V is TRBV7-9 and J is TRBJ1-1; D gene ambiguous. Trimming took 2 bases from V and 0 from J, leaving 7 bases between them. This CDR3 is 14 amino acids long. Germline V gene data show CDR1 as SEHNR and CDR2 as FQNEAQ (reference sequence). CDR3: CASSLIAVNTEAFF. The CDR3 DNA reads TGTGCCAGCAGCTTAATCGCGGTGAACACTGAAGCTTTCTTT.

The chain recombines TRBV3-1 (or the pseudogene TRBV3-2) with TRBJ1-2, with TRBD1 identical over 9 bases. The CDR3 runs 14 residues. Germline V gene data show CDR1 as LGHDT and CDR2 as YNNKEL (reference sequence). V lost 0 bases and J lost 7; bases outside the gene matches: 3. The CDR3 DNA is TGTGCCAGCAGCCAAGAGGCGACAGGGGGTGGCTACACCTTC. It yields the protein CASSQEATGGGYTF.

Remarks on this clone: Other DNA sequences within the sample encode an identical CDR3. The chain has TRBV5-1 and TRBJ1-1; 7 bases agree with TRBD1. The ends lost 2 bases at V and 4 bases at J; junction bases unmatched: 2. Per the germline V gene, CDR1 is SGHRS and CDR2 is YFSETQ. The CDR3 covers 13 residues. CDR3 region: CASSLSGGTEAFF. The CDR3 DNA is TGCGCCAGCAGCTTATCAGGGGGCACTGAAGCTTTCTTT.

This clone has a handful of counts. The J gene is TRBJ2-3, the V gene TRBV6-2 or TRBV6-3; maybe TRBD2 (6 bases). The CDR3 totals 15 residues. CDR1 and CDR2 from the germline V gene are MNHEY and SVGEGT. V lost 5 bases and J lost 2, with 14 bases in between. The CDR3: CASSPGGVFTDTQYF. The CDR3 DNA follows: TGTGCCAGCAGTCCAGGCGGGGTATTCACAGATACGCAGTATTTT.

The chain joins TRBV10-3 to TRBJ2-1; TRBD2 aligns across 11 bases. The CDR3 covers 14 residues. The V segment lost 6 bases and the J segment 10 bases; nucleotides outside the gene matches: 8. Germline V CDR1 and CDR2: ENHRY, SYGVKD. The CDR3 coding sequence is TGTGCCATCAGCGGGACTAGCGGAGGGGCGGAGCAGTTCTTC. Translating it yields CAISGTSGGAEQFF.